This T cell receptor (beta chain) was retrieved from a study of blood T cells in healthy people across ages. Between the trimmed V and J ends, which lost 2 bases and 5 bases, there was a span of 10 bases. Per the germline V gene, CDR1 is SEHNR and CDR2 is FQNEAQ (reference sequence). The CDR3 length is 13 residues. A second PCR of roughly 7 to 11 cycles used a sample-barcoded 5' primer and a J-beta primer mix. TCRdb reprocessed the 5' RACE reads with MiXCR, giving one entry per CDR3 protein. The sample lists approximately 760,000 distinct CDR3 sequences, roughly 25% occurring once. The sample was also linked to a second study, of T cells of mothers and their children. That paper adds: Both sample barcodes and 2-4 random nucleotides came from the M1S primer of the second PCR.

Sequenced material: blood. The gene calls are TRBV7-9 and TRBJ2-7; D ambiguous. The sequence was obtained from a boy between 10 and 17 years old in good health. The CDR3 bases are TGTGCCAGCAGCTTAATTTGGGCAGACGAGCAGTACTTC. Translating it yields CASSLIWADEQYF.